A selection of T cell receptor beta chains follows, all from one sample in a study of T cell responses to AZD1222 COVID-19 vaccine. Profiled with immunoSEQ multiplex PCR; TCRdb holds only in-frame clones, not every one. The sample gives about 130,000 clones, 88% of which show up once; about 7.9% is in the top ten. The specimen comprised peripheral blood, sampled on day 0 of AZD1222 vaccination. Receptor source: an adult in good health. The CDR3 runs from the conserved cysteine through the conserved F or W. A D gene is named only where the DNA matches it firmly. Only part of the rows carry a size: once, few, many, or a class if the clone is expanded.

clone size	D gene	V gene	J gene	CDR3 DNA	CDR3 protein
.	TRBD2	TRBV7-8	TRBJ2-7	TGTGCCAGCAGCTTGGGGGGGACTAGCCACTCCTACGAGCAGTACTTC	CASSLGGTSHSYEQYF
once	.	TRBV6-6	TRBJ1-5	TGTGCCAGCACCCCTAAGTTTGGCAATCAGCCCCAGCATTTT	CASTPKFGNQPQHF
.	.	TRBV2	TRBJ2-1	TGTGCCAGCTCCCGGGGCAGGGGGGCGAATGAGCAGTTCTTC	CASSRGRGANEQFF
once	.	TRBV6-5	TRBJ1-5	TGTGCCAGCAGTCCCGACGGTCTCAATCAGCCCCAGCATTTT	CASSPDGLNQPQHF
few	TRBD2	TRBV19	TRBJ2-7	TGTGCCAGTAGTATGGGACTAGCAACCTACGAGCAGTACTTC	CASSMGLATYEQYF
.	.	TRBV6-1	TRBJ1-5	TGTGCCAGCAGTGATGGAGGGAGGACAAATAGCAATCAGCCCCAGCATTTT	CASSDGGRTNSNQPQHF
.	.	TRBV19	TRBJ1-1	TGTGCCAGTACAAAACAGCGACTGAACACTGAAGCTTTCTTT	CASTKQRLNTEAFF
.	.	TRBV5-1	TRBJ1-4	TGCGCCAGCAGCTCAGGAACAGGGATCACTAATGAAAAACTGTTTTTT	CASSSGTGITNEKLFF
.	.	TRBV10-3	TRBJ1-1	TGTGCCATCAGTGTTCGGCCCCGGGACACTGAAGCTTTCTTT	CAISVRPRDTEAFF
.	.	TRBV7-6	TRBJ2-5	TGTGCCAGCAGCTTCGGCGGGGGCTACCAAGAGACCCAGTACTTC	CASSFGGGYQETQYF
.	.	TRBV10-3	TRBJ1-6	TGTGCCATCTCCGAAGCGGATTCACCCCTCCACTTT	CAISEADSPLHF
.	.	TRBV3-1/TRBV3-2	TRBJ2-1	TGTGCCAGCAGCCAAGATTTGGGGTGGGATGAGCAGTTCTTC	CASSQDLGWDEQFF
.	.	TRBV5-6	TRBJ2-7	TGTGCCAGCAGCCCTAGCACGTCGGGGTTCTCCTACGAGCAGTACTTC	CASSPSTSGFSYEQYF
.	TRBD2	TRBV5-5	TRBJ2-7	TGTGCCAGCAATCAAATAGCGGGGGGACTCTCCTACGAGCAGTACTTC	CASNQIAGGLSYEQYF
once	TRBD1	TRBV27	TRBJ1-5	TGTGCCAGCAGTGCGACAGGGGGAGGCAGCAATCAGCCCCAGCATTTT	CASSATGGGSNQPQHF
.	.	TRBV6-5	TRBJ2-2	TGTGCCAGCAGTTACGGGACTGCGAACACCGGGGAGCTGTTTTTT	CASSYGTANTGELFF
.	TRBD2	TRBV2	TRBJ2-5	TGTGCCAGCAGTGAGGTAGCGGGGGGGCCGTCCGAGACCCAGTACTTC	CASSEVAGGPSETQYF
.	.	TRBV21-1	TRBJ2-2	TGTGCCAGCAGTTTACCGGGACTCCACAACACCGGGGAGCTGTTTTTT	CASSLPGLHNTGELFF
.	TRBD2	TRBV6-2/TRBV6-3	TRBJ2-3	TGTGCCAGCAGCCTAGCGGGAGTAGATACGCAGTATTTT	CASSLAGVDTQYF